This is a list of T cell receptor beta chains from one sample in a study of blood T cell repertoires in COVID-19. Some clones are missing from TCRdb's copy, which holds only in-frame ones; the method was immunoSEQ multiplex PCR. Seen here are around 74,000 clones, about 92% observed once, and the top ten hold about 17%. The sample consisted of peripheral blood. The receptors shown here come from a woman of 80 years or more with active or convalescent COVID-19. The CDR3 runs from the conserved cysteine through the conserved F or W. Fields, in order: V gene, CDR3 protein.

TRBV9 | CASSTTGALGEQYF
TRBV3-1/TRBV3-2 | CASSQQTGQGEQYF
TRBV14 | CASSLLSGGRYTQYF
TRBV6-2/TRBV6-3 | CASSGQGAEAFF
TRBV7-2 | CASSLQGSSTEAFF
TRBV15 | CATSRGRTGGSDEQYF
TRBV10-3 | CAITGTGNSPLHF
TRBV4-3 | CASSPWTGGTGELFF
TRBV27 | CATGGLAGGSEQFF
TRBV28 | CASRSTSYEQYF